The clone carrying this TCR beta chain was counted ten times or more. This specimen belongs to a study of T-cell reconstitution after alpha-beta-depleted transplantation in children. Preparing the TCRbeta library involved the use of unique molecular identifiers. A single record per CDR3 protein comes from TCRdb applying MiXCR to the PCR reads. The sample includes around 100,000 distinct CDR3 sequences, under 13% seen only once; the top ten take around 35%. The V and J ends lost 1 base and 6 bases respectively, with 7 bases between them. This CDR3 comprises 12 residues. The TCR was taken from a boy aged 2 to 9 with acute lymphoblastic leukemia, due to receive a stem cell transplant. Source: PBMCs, taken before TCRalphabeta/CD19-depleted stem cell transplant. The chain employs TRBV12-3 or TRBV12-4 and TRBJ2-7; weak D call: TRBD2 (5 bases). CDR3 region: CASSLGGSEQYF. Here the CDR3 DNA reads TGTGCCAGCAGTTTAGGAGGGAGCGAGCAGTACTTC.